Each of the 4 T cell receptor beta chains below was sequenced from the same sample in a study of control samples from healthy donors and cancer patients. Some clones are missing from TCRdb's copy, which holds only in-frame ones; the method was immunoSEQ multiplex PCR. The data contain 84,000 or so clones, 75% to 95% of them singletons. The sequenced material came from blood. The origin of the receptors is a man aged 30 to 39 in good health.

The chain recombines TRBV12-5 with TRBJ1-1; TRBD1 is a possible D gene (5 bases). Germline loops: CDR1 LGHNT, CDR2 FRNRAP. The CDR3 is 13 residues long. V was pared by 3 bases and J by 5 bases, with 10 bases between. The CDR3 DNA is TGTGCTAGTGGTTTTCAGGGTAGGACTGAAGCTTTCTTT. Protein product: CASGFQGRTEAFF.

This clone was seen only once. CDR3 nucleotide sequence: TGTGCCAGCAGCCAAGAGACAGGGTTACGTTCTCAGCCCCAGCATTTT. It translates to CASSQETGLRSQPQHF. The chain recombines TRBV4-2 with TRBJ1-5; TRBD1 matches 7 bases. Germline V CDR1 and CDR2: LGHNA, YNFKEQ. The CDR3 has 16 residues. Unmatched junction bases numbered 8, after V lost 0 bases and J lost 6 bases.

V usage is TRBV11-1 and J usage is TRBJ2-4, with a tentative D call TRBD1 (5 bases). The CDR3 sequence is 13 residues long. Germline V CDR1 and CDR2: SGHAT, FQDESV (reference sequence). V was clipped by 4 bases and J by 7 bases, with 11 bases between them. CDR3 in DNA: TGTGCCAGCAGCTCATCAAGGGGTAACATTCAGTACTTC. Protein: CASSSSRGNIQYF.

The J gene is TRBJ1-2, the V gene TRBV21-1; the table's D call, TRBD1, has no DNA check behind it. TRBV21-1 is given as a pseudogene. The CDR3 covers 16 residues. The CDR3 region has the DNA TGTGCCAGCAGCAGGGGCCCAAACAGGCCCCTCTATGGCTACACCTTC. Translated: CASSRGPNRPLYGYTF.